This T cell receptor beta chain derives from a study of T cell repertoires and Cas9 in healthy adults (dated by TCRdb to the late 2010s). Background for the entire study: SpCas9-reactive T cells were characterized for multi-effector potency, cytotoxicity and lineage determination within the CD4 and CD8 compartments. The study examined preexisting T cell immunity against the Streptococcus pyogenes Cas9 nuclease (SpCas9) used in CRISPR gene editing.

As for this clone: Its cognate antigen has yet to be identified. No base quality values were provided; no much bigger clone lies one nucleotide off.

What the study reported, not specific to this receptor: Proliferation and function of SpCas9-reactive effector T cells were reported to be mitigated in vitro by SpCas9-reactive regulatory T cells.

Healthy humans served as the donors. Reading the germline V gene gives CDR1 MDHEN and CDR2 SYDVKM. The CDR3 runs 12 residues from the cysteine to the phenylalanine. The retained sequence is limited to the CDR3, 36 bases, with the frame set at the first base. The junction carries 9 bases between V and J, which are trimmed by 6 bases and 4 bases respectively. The library was produced with the immunoSEQ multiplex PCR assay. As stored in TCRdb, this immuneACCESS dataset retains in-frame rearrangements with V and J assigned. A fraction of the clones does not appear; measured against another copy, unresolved V genes explain less than half of the discrepancy, and the remainder lacks a known reason. Recorded for this sample are tens of thousands of clones; around 90% of them occurred a single time. More than 0.65% of the sample comes from the top ten.

This receptor was taken from a human donor in good health. The specimen sequenced was CD4+ effector T cells (CD127+, CD25-, CD137-, CD154-) from PBMCs; culture status not recorded. The chain employs TRBV28 and TRBJ1-1; D gene: possibly TRBD1, on 6 matching bases. The CDR3 sequence is CASSPGVTEAFF. The nucleotide sequence reads as follows: TGTGCCAGCAGCCCAGGGGTCACTGAAGCTTTCTTT.